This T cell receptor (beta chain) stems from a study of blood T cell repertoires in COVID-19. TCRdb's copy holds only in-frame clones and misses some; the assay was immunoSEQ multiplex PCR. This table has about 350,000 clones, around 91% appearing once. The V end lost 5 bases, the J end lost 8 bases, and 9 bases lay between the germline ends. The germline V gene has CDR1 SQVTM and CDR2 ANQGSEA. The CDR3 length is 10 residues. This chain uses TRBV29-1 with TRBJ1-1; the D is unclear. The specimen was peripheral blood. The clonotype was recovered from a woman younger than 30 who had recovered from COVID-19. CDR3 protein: CSVWQREAFF. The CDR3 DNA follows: TGCAGCGTTTGGCAGAGGGAAGCTTTCTTT.